This TCR beta chain was identified in a study of T cells in Graves' hyperthyroidism and ophthalmopathy. Diagnosing involved the use of clinical symptoms, serum thyroxine and TRAb, thyroid ultrasound and orbital computed tomography. Isolation of PBMCs was performed on around 9.4 ml fresh peripheral blood. CDR1 is MNHEY, CDR2 SVGAGI, per germline. The ends were cut back, 2 bases at V and 3 bases at J, with 7 bases in the middle. This CDR3 comprises 13 residues. What was amplified from RNA transcripts were TCR beta CDR3 regions. The study used the HTBI primer set for a first-round RT-PCR of the TCR CDR3. TCRdb itself ran the multiplex PCR reads through MiXCR, one entry per CDR3 protein. The table has 300,000 to 450,000 distinct CDR3 sequences, 15% to 20% seen once. Study-wide results and caveats: The model's output predicted ophthalmopathy at a median of about 5.9 months prior to onset.

This clonotype showed up many times. Antigen specificity is unknown. This TCR was sampled from a woman between 40 and 55 years old with Graves' ophthalmopathy. Sequenced sample: blood. The chain links TRBV6-5 to TRBJ1-2; D not certain. The CDR3: CASSYRPYYGYTF. The CDR3 DNA sequence: TGTGCCAGCAGTTACCGACCATACTATGGCTACACCTTC.